This T cell receptor beta chain was sequenced in a study of cytotoxic CD8 clonotypes in ibrutinib-treated CLL. The protocol was immunoSEQ multiplex PCR, while the TCRdb copy is restricted to in-frame clones and leaves out a portion. The sample records 200,000 or so clones, roughly 79% being singletons. Trimming removed 1 base at V and 12 bases at J, with 7 bases between. The CDR3 spans 10 residues. Germline V gene lookup returns CDR1 SNHLY and CDR2 FYNNEI. This chain uses TRBV2 with TRBJ2-7, with no clear D. This specimen was PBMCs, taken after 12 months of ibrutinib treatment. This sequence originates from a human donor with chronic lymphocytic leukemia. The CDR3 is CASSEGVMYF. CDR3 DNA: TGTGCCAGCAGTGAAGGGGTAATGTACTTC.